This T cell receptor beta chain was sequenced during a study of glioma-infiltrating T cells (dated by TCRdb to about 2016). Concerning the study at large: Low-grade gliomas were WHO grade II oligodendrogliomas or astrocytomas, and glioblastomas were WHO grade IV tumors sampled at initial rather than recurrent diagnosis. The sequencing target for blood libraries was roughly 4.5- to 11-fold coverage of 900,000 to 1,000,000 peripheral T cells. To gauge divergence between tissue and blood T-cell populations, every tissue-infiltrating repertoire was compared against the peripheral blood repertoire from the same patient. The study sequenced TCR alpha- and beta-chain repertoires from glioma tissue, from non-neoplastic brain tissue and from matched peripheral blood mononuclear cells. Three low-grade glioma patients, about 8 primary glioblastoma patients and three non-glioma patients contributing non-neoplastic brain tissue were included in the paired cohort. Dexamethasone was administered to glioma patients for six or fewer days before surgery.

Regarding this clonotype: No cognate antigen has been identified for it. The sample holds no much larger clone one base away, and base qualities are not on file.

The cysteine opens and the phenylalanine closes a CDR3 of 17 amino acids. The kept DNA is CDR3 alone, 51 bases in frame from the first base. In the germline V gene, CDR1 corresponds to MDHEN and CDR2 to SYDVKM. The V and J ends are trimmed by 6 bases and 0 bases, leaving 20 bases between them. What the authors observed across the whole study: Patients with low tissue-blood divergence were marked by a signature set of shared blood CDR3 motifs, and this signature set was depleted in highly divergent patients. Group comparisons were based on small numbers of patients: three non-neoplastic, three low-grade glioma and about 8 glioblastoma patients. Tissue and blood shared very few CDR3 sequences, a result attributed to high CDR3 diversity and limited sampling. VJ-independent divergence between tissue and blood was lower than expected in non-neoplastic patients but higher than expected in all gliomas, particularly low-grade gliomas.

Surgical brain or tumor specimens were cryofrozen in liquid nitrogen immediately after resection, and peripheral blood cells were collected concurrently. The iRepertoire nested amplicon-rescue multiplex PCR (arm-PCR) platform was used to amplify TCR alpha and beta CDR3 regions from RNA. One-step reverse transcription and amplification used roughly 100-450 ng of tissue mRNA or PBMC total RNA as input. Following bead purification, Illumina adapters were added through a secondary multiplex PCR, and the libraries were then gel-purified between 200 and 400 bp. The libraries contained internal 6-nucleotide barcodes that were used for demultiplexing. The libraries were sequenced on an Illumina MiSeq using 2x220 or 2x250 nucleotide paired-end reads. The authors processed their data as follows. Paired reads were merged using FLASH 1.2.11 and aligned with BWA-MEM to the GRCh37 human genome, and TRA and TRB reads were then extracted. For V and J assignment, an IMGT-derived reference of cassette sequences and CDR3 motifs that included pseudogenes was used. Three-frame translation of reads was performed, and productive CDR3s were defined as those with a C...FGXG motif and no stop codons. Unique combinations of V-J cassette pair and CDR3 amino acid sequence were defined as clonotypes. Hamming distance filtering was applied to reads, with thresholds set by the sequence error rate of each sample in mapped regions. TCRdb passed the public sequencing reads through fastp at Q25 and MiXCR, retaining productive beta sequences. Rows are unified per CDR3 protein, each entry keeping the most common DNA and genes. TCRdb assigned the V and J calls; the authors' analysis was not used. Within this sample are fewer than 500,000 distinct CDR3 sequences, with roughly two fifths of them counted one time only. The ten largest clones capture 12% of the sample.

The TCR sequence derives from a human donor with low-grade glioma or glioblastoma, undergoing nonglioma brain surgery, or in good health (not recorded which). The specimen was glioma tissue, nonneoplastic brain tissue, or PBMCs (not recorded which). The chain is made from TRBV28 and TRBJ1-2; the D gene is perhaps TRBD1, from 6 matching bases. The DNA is TGTGCCAGCAGCGTCCGGACAGACCTAGACTCTAACTATGGCTACACCTTC. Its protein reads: CASSVRTDLDSNYGYTF.